This TCR beta chain was captured by sequencing in a study of cytomegalovirus exposure and HLA in healthy donors. V shed 0 bases and J shed 4 bases, with 10 bases lying between them. The CDR3 contains 15 residues. Germline CDR1 MGHRA, CDR2 YSYEKL. Using immunoSEQ multiplex PCR, the repertoire was profiled, and TCRdb retains in-frame clones only, with some absent. The table lists 150,000 to 200,000 clones, roughly 86% of them singletons. Study outcomes and limitations: High specificity and sensitivity for cytomegalovirus status were reported for the classifier. Three chains tied to CMV proved CMV antigen-specific in vitro.

The donors were members of the validation cohort comprising over a hundred subjects, separate from the approximately 700-subject first cohort. In its sample, this clone was seen once. Its antigen is currently unknown. Sequences were obtained from PBMCs. V is TRBV4-1 and J is TRBJ1-5; D call uncertain. This clonotype originated in a man younger than 45 in good health and CMV-seropositive. The CDR3 is CASSQDISQNQPQHF. The CDR3 coding sequence is TGCGCCAGCAGCCAAGATATATCGCAGAATCAGCCCCAGCATTTT.